This TCR beta chain derives from a study of regulatory T cells in long-lasting Graves disease. The time point was: newly diagnosed GD, antithyroid drugs for less than 3 months. PBMC-derived RNA was used for the TCR library. It was by American Thyroid Association guidelines that Graves' disease was diagnosed. The patients were enrolled through endocrinology in Xi'an, China. HTBI primers from iRepertoire and Arm-PCR of CDR3 regions yielded the TCR beta libraries. TCRdb re-derived calls from the multiplex PCR reads in MiXCR, one entry per CDR3 protein. Seen here are some 410,000 distinct CDR3 sequences, 16% observed once, and the top ten hold about 10%. Germline loops: CDR1 MDHEN, CDR2 SYDVKM. V was shortened by 7 bases and J by 2 bases, with 17 bases between the two germline ends. This CDR3 is 15 amino acids long. This clonotype was observed at least ten times. This sample also belongs to another study, concerning T cells in Graves' hyperthyroidism and ophthalmopathy. From that report: First-round RT-PCR targeting the TCR CDR3 was performed with the HTBI primer set. Most thyroid clonotypes expanded above 0.001 were also detected in blood.

The sequence derives from a woman aged 25 to 45 with Graves disease. V and J are TRBV28 and TRBJ2-5; D might be TRBD1 or TRBD2, each matching 5 bases. The specimen comprised peripheral blood mononuclear cells (PBMCs), sampled at new diagnosis, from a patient treated with antithyroid drugs. CDR3 in amino acids: CASTGTGLLQETQYF. DNA of the CDR3: TGTGCCAGCACGGGGACCGGACTCTTACAAGAGACCCAGTACTTC.